Each of the 4 T cell receptor beta chains below was sequenced from the same sample in a study of blood T cell repertoires in COVID-19. Sequenced by immunoSEQ multiplex PCR; TCRdb stores in-frame clones only, minus some. The sample lists fewer than 85,000 clones, around 76% occurring once. Sequencing was done on a sample of peripheral blood. Receptors originate from a woman aged 80 or older with active or convalescent COVID-19.

The chain has TRBV6-2 or TRBV6-3 and TRBJ2-2, with 7 bases identical to TRBD1. V was clipped by 6 bases and J by 3 bases; unmatched bases: 10. The CDR3 is 16 residues long. Per the germline V gene, CDR1 is MNHEY and CDR2 is SVGEGT. CDR3 region: CASSSTGASDTGELFF. DNA for the CDR3: TGTGCCAGCAGCTCAACAGGGGCGTCGGACACCGGGGAGCTGTTTTTT.

The chain combines TRBV27 with TRBJ1-2; 8 nucleotides line up with TRBD1. This CDR3 spans 17 amino acids. The V gene end was trimmed by 0 bases and the J gene end by 3 bases; junction bases not matched to a gene: 9. Germline CDR1 and CDR2: MNHEY and SMNVEV (reference sequence). Here the CDR3 DNA reads TGTGCCAGCAGTTTATCTTCCTCCCGACAGGGGTACTATGGCTACACCTTC. Its translation: CASSLSSSRQGYYGYTF.

The chain joins TRBV3-1 (or the pseudogene TRBV3-2) to TRBJ2-7; D is unclear. CDR3 size: 14 residues. The ends were cut back, 3 bases at V and 1 base at J, with 10 bases in the middle. Germline V gives CDR1 LGHDT, CDR2 YNNKEL (reference sequence). The CDR3 loop is CASSQSWSSYEQYF. Here the CDR3 DNA reads TGTGCCAGCAGCCAGTCATGGAGTTCCTACGAGCAGTACTTC.

CDR3 sequence reads: CASSPTGWSSYEQYF. CDR3 sequence (DNA): TGTGCCAGCAGCCCTACCGGCTGGAGCTCCTACGAGCAGTACTTC. The chain joins TRBV7-8 to TRBJ2-7; no reliable D call. Between the trimmed V and J ends, which lost 5 bases and 0 bases, there was a span of 14 bases. This CDR3 comprises 15 residues. The germline CDR1 and CDR2 sequences are SGHVS and FQNEAQ.